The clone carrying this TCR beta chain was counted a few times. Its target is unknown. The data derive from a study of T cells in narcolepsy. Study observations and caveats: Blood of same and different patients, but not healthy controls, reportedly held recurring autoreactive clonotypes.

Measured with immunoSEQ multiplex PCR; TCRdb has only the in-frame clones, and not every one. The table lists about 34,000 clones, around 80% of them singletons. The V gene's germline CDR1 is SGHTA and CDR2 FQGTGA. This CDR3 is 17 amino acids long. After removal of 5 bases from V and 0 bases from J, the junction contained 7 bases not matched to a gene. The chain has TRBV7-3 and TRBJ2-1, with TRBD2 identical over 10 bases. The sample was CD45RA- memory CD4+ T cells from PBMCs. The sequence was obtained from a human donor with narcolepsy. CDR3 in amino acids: CASSANSGGASYNEQFF. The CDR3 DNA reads TGTGCCAGCAGCGCAAACAGCGGGGGGGCCTCCTACAATGAGCAGTTCTTC.